This section outlines one TCR beta chain sequence together with its context. Its antigen is undetermined. These data are taken from a study of cytomegalovirus exposure and HLA in healthy donors. Notes on the study in general: The study flagged approximately 180 TCR beta chains as cytomegalovirus-associated. Published work reported that the classifier diagnosed cytomegalovirus status with high specificity and sensitivity.

The PCR had 60 Vbeta and 13 Jbeta primers. Method: immunoSEQ multiplex PCR; TCRdb's copy keeps in-frame clones and lacks some. The repertoire consists of around 150,000 clones, with roughly four fifths occurring once and the leading ten covering over 4%. The source material was PBMCs. The receptor's source is a man in his forties or fifties in good health and CMV-seropositive.

The CDR3 nucleotides read TGTGCCAGCAGCTTTGAGACTAGCGGAACCTACGAGCAGTACTTC. Protein sequence: CASSFETSGTYEQYF. The chain uses TRBV7-7 and TRBJ2-7; 9 bases align to TRBD2. The J segment lost 2 bases and the V segment lost 3 bases, leaving 5 bases of the junction unmatched. The CDR3 is 15 residues long. Germline CDR1 is SSHAT and CDR2 is FNYEAQ (reference sequence).